Sequencing of this T cell receptor beta chain was carried out in a study of molecular identifiers for immune sequencing clone quantification. This CDR3 has 11 residues. Trimming removed 5 bases from V and 8 bases from J, with 6 bases in between. Previously reported methods and listed TCR primers produced the bulk TCR libraries. Each CDR3 protein gets one entry after TCRdb re-called the PCR reads with MiXCR. The sample includes around 480,000 distinct CDR3 sequences, about a fifth of them seen just once. Sample: naive CD8+ T cells from blood, with Jurkat cell RNA spiked in. Subset: FACS-sorted CD8+CD4-CCR7+CD45RA+ naive T cells. The J gene is TRBJ2-2, the V gene TRBV12-3 or TRBV12-4, with unresolved D. This receptor was identified in a human donor in good health. Some libraries in this study had Jurkat cell RNA spiked in. CDR3 bases: TGTGCCAGCAGTCCGTTGGGGGAGCTGTTTTTT. Its translation is CASSPLGELFF.